This TCR beta chain emerged from a study of T cell responses to AZD1222 COVID-19 vaccine. Using immunoSEQ multiplex PCR, the repertoire was profiled, and TCRdb retains in-frame clones only, with some absent. The data contain over 130,000 clones, under 90% of them seen just once; the ten biggest clones take up 1.5% to 2%. Study-wide points: Just six AZD1222 recipients tested seropositive at baseline. Vaccine-related CD4 TCRs covered spike, predominating at 160-218 and 743-854.

With regard to this clone: Its antigen is unidentified.

The CDR3 is 15 amino acids. Germline V gives CDR1 SGHTA, CDR2 FQGNSA. Trimming took 5 bases from V and 7 from J; bases not matched to a gene: 13. The V and J genes are TRBV7-2 and TRBJ2-7, with 8 positions matching TRBD2. The source of this sequence is an adult who received the AZD1222 COVID-19 vaccine. Specimen: peripheral blood, collected 28 days after the second AZD1222 dose. In nucleotides, the CDR3 is TGTGCCAGCAGCCTCGGTTGGGCGGGAGGCGAGGAGCAGTACTTC. Translation gives CASSLGWAGGEEQYF.